Listed here is a single T cell receptor (beta chain). The table came from immunoSEQ multiplex PCR; TCRdb's copy has only in-frame clones and leaves some out. The sample has 45,000 or so clones; about 86% are singletons. This sample is part of a study of STAT5B mutations in CD4+ large granular lymphocyte leukemia. The CDR3 is made up of 17 amino acids. V dropped 0 bases and J dropped 2; count of bases not matched to a gene: 4. Germline V lookup: CDR1 SGDLS, CDR2 YYNGEE. The genes are TRBV9 and TRBJ2-1; 11 bases are shared with TRBD2. Sequencing was carried out using CD4+ T cells from blood buffy coats. The source of this sequence is a human donor in good health. The CDR3 region is CASSVGLAGTPYNEQFF. The CDR3 nucleotides read TGTGCCAGCAGCGTAGGACTAGCGGGAACCCCCTACAATGAGCAGTTCTTC.